This T cell receptor beta chain was observed in a study of T cells after yellow fever vaccination (dated by TCRdb to between 2017 and 2020). Looking at the study overall: Libraries from fractions with low cell numbers were prepared with the SMART-Seq v4 Ultra Low Input RNA kit. Two healthy male donors, one aged 18 to 30 and one aged 30 to 40 years, made up the cohort. Blood samples were taken at several timepoints before and after primary and secondary immunization, and bulk PBMC replicates and cell subsets were isolated. Bulk TCR alpha and beta repertoires were sequenced longitudinally to track T-cell clones before and after primary and booster YFV17D yellow fever vaccination.

The research as a whole found: Most clones expanded after primary vaccination were re-detected after the booster (almost 98% of CD4 and about nine tenths of CD8), suggesting broad memory maintenance. Computational filtering was required because FACS-sorted repertoires could contain abundant contaminating clonotypes from the bulk population. The study included only two donors, which limits how far the findings can be generalized. The secondary T-cell response was found to be weaker but faster than the primary response, with a peak reached on day 5 rather than on day 15. A small fraction of clonotypes showed up in both the CD4 and CD8 compartments, probably as a result of convergent recombination.

The sample's treatment or condition, from its label and the paper: live attenuated yellow fever vaccine strain. At every blood-draw timepoint, two biological replicates of bulk PBMCs were collected. PBMCs were isolated from peripheral blood using a standard Ficoll-Paque protocol. TriZol was used to extract RNA from bulk PBMCs, from CD4 and CD8 fractions, and from dextramer-positive and dextramer-negative fractions. Synthesis of TCR cDNA relied on 5'RACE template switching, a step that introduced a universal primer site along with unique molecular identifiers. Priming of cDNA synthesis was performed from both the TCR alpha and TCR beta constant segments. Two PCR steps were used to amplify libraries, with sample barcodes and sequencing adapters being added in the second step. Sequencing of libraries was performed on Illumina HiSeq 2500 (2x100 bp) or NovaSeq (2x150 bp). Per the authors' processing: Reads were demultiplexed and collapsed into UMI consensus sequences with MIGEC, and V(D)J alignment was performed with MiXCR. Vaccine-responding clonotypes were defined with edgeR using replicate PBMC samples, requiring FDR below 0.01 and a log2 fold change above 5 up to day 15. Bulk clonotypes were assigned CD4 or CD8 identity according to which sequenced CD4 or CD8 repertoire held them at higher abundance. TCRdb reprocessed the public reads (quality trimming at Q25 with fastp, clone calling with MiXCR) and kept in-frame beta chains. All rows with the same CDR3 protein become a single entry with the most common DNA and genes. None of the V and J calls come from the authors' own analysis; TCRdb made them. The table for this sample lists about 500,000 distinct CDR3 sequences; 17% of them were counted only once. The ten largest clones represent approximately 15% of the sample.

A few counts support this clonotype. Its cognate antigen has yet to be identified. No base quality information exists; no much larger clone differs at one position. The germline V gene sets CDR1 to SGHRS and CDR2 to YFSETQ. V loses 4 bases, J loses 5 bases, and the germline ends lie 13 bases apart. Taken from cysteine to phenylalanine, the CDR3 has 13 residues. Here the CDR3 DNA is all that survives: 39 bases in frame from base 1. The source material was PBMCs, sampled 4 to 5 days after the first yellow fever vaccination. Here the chain combines TRBV5-1 and TRBJ2-7, with the D call perhaps TRBD1 or TRBD2, each one matching 5 bases. This clonotype was obtained from a man younger than 30 who received the YFV17D yellow fever vaccine. In nucleotides, the sequence is TGCGCCAGCAGCCTGGGGGTGGCAGACGAGCAGTACTTC. Its protein product is CASSLGVADEQYF.